These 27 T cell receptor beta chains share one sample of origin, sequenced in a study of T cell responses to AZD1222 COVID-19 vaccine. Measured with immunoSEQ multiplex PCR; TCRdb has only the in-frame clones, and not every one. The sample lists roughly 46,000 clones, 88% seen once, with about 25% in the top ten. Specimen: peripheral blood, collected 28 days after the second AZD1222 dose. The origin of the receptors is an adult who received the AZD1222 COVID-19 vaccine.

For this clone: Germline and junction disagree at one end, which may indicate a read error. CDR3 nucleotides: TGTGCCAGCAGGACAGGGGGCAAACAGCCCCAGCATTTT. Its translation: CASRTGGKQPQHF. This rearrangement joins TRBV19 to TRBJ1-5; 11 bases are a match to TRBD1. Germline assignment: CDR1 LNHDA and CDR2 SQIVND (reference sequence). CDR3 length: 13 amino acids.

The chain links TRBV30 to TRBJ1-4; 7 bases are a match to TRBD1. Germline trimming cut 3 bases from V and 2 bases from J; bases unmatched to any gene: 6. Germline values: CDR1 GTSNPN, CDR2 SVGIG (reference sequence). This CDR3 is 15 amino acids long. The CDR3 reads CAWSLPTGTNEKLFF. CDR3 bases: TGTGCCTGGAGCCTCCCGACAGGGACTAATGAAAAACTGTTTTTT.

V is TRBV5-5 and J is TRBJ2-7, with 9 positions matching TRBD1. With V trimmed by 2 bases and J by 3 bases, 6 bases remained unmatched. The germline CDR1 and CDR2 sequences are SGHKS and YYEKEE (reference sequence). The CDR3 contains 15 residues. The CDR3 nucleotides are TGTGCCAGCAGCTTACAGGGGGCGAGTAACTACGAGCAGTACTTC. Its protein is CASSLQGASNYEQYF.

DNA of the CDR3: TGCGCCAGCAGTTGGGACAGGGAGGCACCCCTCCACTTT. As protein: CASSWDREAPLHF. V and J are TRBV5-1 and TRBJ1-6; 9 bases are a match to TRBD1. CDR3 size: 13 residues. After removal of 5 bases from V and 11 bases from J, the junction contained 5 bases not matched to a gene. Germline V CDR1 and CDR2: SGHRS, YFSETQ.

V is TRBV5-6 and J is TRBJ2-4; tentatively, D is TRBD2 (5 bases). Per germline, CDR1 SGHDT and CDR2 YYEEEE. The CDR3 has 15 residues. Deletions cut 1 base from V and 0 bases from J, with 8 bases between. The CDR3 sequence is CASSLRGLAKNIQYF. As DNA, the CDR3 is TGTGCCAGCAGCTTGCGGGGTTTAGCCAAAAACATTCAGTACTTC.

The count of this clone is one. This chain links TRBV5-6 with TRBJ1-6, with 11 bases fitting TRBD1. The CDR3 has 16 residues. Trimming cost V 2 bases and J 10 bases; bases outside gene matches: 8. Germline CDR1 SGHDT, CDR2 YYEEEE. CDR3 region: CASSFGGTGGLSPLHF. The CDR3 nucleotides read TGTGCCAGCAGCTTTGGGGGGACAGGGGGATTATCACCCCTCCACTTT.

V and J are TRBV19 and TRBJ1-1; the D is unclear. Germline V gene lookup returns CDR1 LNHDA and CDR2 SQIVND (reference sequence). V shed 4 bases and J shed 0 bases, with 6 bases lying between them. The CDR3 length is 13 residues. CDR3 sequence reads: CASSNQVNTEAFF. The CDR3 region has the DNA TGTGCCAGTAGTAATCAGGTGAACACTGAAGCTTTCTTT.

The chain carries TRBV30 and TRBJ1-1; D is perhaps TRBD1 (5 bases). The CDR3 length is 14 residues. CDR1 and CDR2 from the germline V gene are GTSNPN and SVGIG (reference sequence). Trimming shortened V by 1 base and J by 4 bases, and 13 bases separated the two germline ends. The CDR3 loop is CAWSAPPRVTEAFF. In DNA form, the CDR3 reads TGTGCCTGGAGTGCCCCCCCCAGGGTCACTGAAGCTTTCTTT.

The chain has TRBV20-1 and TRBJ1-3; D ambiguous. The CDR3 totals 11 residues. V lost 1 base and J lost 3, with 1 base in between. CDR1 DFQATT and CDR2 SNEGSKA come from the germline V gene (reference sequence). The DNA for the CDR3 is TGCAGTGCTAGAGGTGGAAACACCATATATTTT. Its protein is CSARGGNTIYF.

This chain uses TRBV7-8 with TRBJ1-1; possible D gene TRBD1, 5 bases. This CDR3 spans 21 amino acids. The ends were cut back, 7 bases at V and 5 bases at J, with 38 bases in the middle. The germline V gene encodes CDR1 SGHVS and CDR2 FQNEAQ. CDR3 in amino acids: CASNPIRATDKPRSLFTEAFF. In DNA, the CDR3 is TGTGCCAGCAACCCGATCAGAGCGACAGACAAGCCCCGTTCTCTCTTTACTGAAGCTTTCTTT.

The genes are TRBV9 and TRBJ2-1; D tentatively fits TRBD1 or TRBD2 (5 bases each). From germline, CDR1 is SGDLS and CDR2 YYNGEE. This CDR3 region has 17 residues. V dropped 3 bases and J dropped 8 bases, with 24 bases sitting between them. CDR3 loop: CASSAAEALWGIDEQFF. The CDR3 bases are TGTGCCAGCAGCGCCGCCGAGGCATTGTGGGGGATCGATGAGCAGTTCTTC.

This sequence joins TRBV7-9 and TRBJ1-5; D gene uncertain. CDR1 and CDR2 from the germline V gene are SEHNR and FQNEAQ (reference sequence). V lost 7 bases and J 1 base, leaving 11 bases between the germline ends. The CDR3 runs to 14 residues. The CDR3 nucleotides read TGTGCCAGCACTAAGGGCCCAAGCAATCAGCCCCAGCATTTT. Translating it yields CASTKGPSNQPQHF.

The chain recombines TRBV21-1 with TRBJ2-3; TRBD2, the D gene given by the table, was not confirmed from the DNA. TRBV21-1 is tagged as a pseudogene. This CDR3 has 16 amino acids. The CDR3 nucleotides read TGTGCCAGCAGCAAATTGATAGCGGGAGTGGCAGATACGCAGTATTTT. It codes for CASSKLIAGVADTQYF.

The rearrangement uses TRBV6-1 and TRBJ1-6; tentatively, D is TRBD1 (6 bases). Deletions cut 4 bases from V and 8 bases from J, with 18 bases between. Germline V lookup: CDR1 MNHNS, CDR2 SASEGT. This CDR3 spans 16 amino acids. The CDR3 coding sequence is TGTGCCAGCAGTGCCCAGGGGTTAGGGGGGGATTCACCCCTCCACTTT. Its protein is CASSAQGLGGDSPLHF.

The V gene is TRBV12-2, the J gene TRBJ2-7; the D segment call TRBD2 is taken from the table without a DNA check. TRBV12-2 is a known pseudogene. The CDR3 totals 18 residues. The CDR3 nucleotides read TGTGCAAGTCGCTGCGGGGGGTCTTCCAAGCACTTGTCCTACGAGCAGTACTTC. It translates to CASRCGGSSKHLSYEQYF.

The V and J genes are TRBV7-2 and TRBJ1-1, with D perhaps matching TRBD1 (5 bases). CDR3 size: 16 residues. V lost 3 bases and J lost 2, with 16 bases in between. Germline V gives CDR1 SGHTA, CDR2 FQGNSA. The CDR3 protein is CASSFRPGGINTEAFF. The CDR3 DNA reads as TGTGCCAGCAGCTTTCGACCGGGGGGTATAAACACTGAAGCTTTCTTT. Based on the CDR3 plus reference TRBV7-2 and TRBJ1-1, the full variable domain is GAGVSQSPSNKVTEKGKDVELRCDPISGHTALYWYRQSLGQGLEFLIYFQGNSAPDKSGLPSDRFSAERTGGSVSTLTIQRTQQEDSAVYLCASSFRPGGINTEAFFGQGTRLTVV.

CDR3 region: CASSENTGYEQFF. The CDR3 DNA is TGTGCCAGCAGTGAAAATACGGGGTATGAGCAGTTCTTC. The chain is built from TRBV6-1 and TRBJ2-1; a possible D gene is TRBD2 (5 bases). V gave up 2 bases and J gave up 8 bases, with 10 bases separating them. Germline V gene data show CDR1 as MNHNS and CDR2 as SASEGT. The CDR3 covers 13 residues.

The chain recombines TRBV23-1 with TRBJ2-1; D is ambiguous. TRBV23-1 is an ORF for which the function is uncertain. Trimming took 3 bases from V and 10 from J, leaving 10 bases between them. The CDR3 is 12 residues long. The CDR3, as DNA: TGCGCCAGCAGTCAGTTAGCAAGCGAGCAGTTCTTC. Translated: CASSQLASEQFF.

This clone was recorded a few times. The chain carries TRBV6-1 and TRBJ1-2; D unclear. Trimming removed 2 bases from V and 8 bases from J, with 12 bases in between. The germline V gene encodes CDR1 MNHNS and CDR2 SASEGT. The CDR3 is 13 amino acids. For the CDR3, the DNA is TGTGCCAGCAGTGAACCCCCTTATTGGGGCTACACCTTC. Translating it yields CASSEPPYWGYTF.

This chain links TRBV7-3 with TRBJ2-2; D remains ambiguous. The germline gives CDR1 SGHTA, CDR2 FQGTGA. The CDR3 is made up of 13 amino acids. Trimming stripped 4 bases from V and 7 bases from J, with 10 bases between. The CDR3 loop reads CASSSSMDGELFF. In DNA, the CDR3 is TGTGCCAGCAGCTCTTCGATGGACGGGGAGCTGTTTTTT.

This clone has just a few counts. The rearrangement links TRBV19 to TRBJ1-2, with D possibly being TRBD1 (6 bases). Deletions cut 6 bases from V and 4 bases from J, with 15 bases between. Looked up from germline, CDR1 is LNHDA and CDR2 is SQIVND (reference sequence). This CDR3 contains 14 residues. The chain's CDR3 is CASSQGQTIYGYTF. CDR3 bases: TGTGCCAGTAGCCAAGGACAGACCATCTATGGCTACACCTTC.

This clone was observed once. The chain uses TRBV27 and TRBJ2-2; D ambiguous. Germline lookup yields CDR1 MNHEY and CDR2 SMNVEV (reference sequence). There are 13 residues in the CDR3. V lost 3 bases to trimming and J lost 5 bases, with 7 bases between them. CDR3 nucleotide sequence: TGTGCCAGCAGTTTTGTTAAAACCGGGGAGCTGTTTTTT. Its translation is CASSFVKTGELFF.

This chain joins TRBV4-2 and TRBJ2-6; tentatively, D is TRBD2 (5 bases). Germline CDR1 is LGHNA and CDR2 is YNFKEQ. Between the trimmed V and J ends, which lost 0 bases and 2 bases, there was a span of 8 bases. There are 16 residues in the CDR3. The CDR3 spells CASSQDIGAGANVLTF. The CDR3 DNA is TGTGCCAGCAGCCAAGATATCGGGGCTGGGGCCAACGTCCTGACTTTC.

The chain recombines TRBV7-3 with TRBJ2-2, with unresolved D. The CDR3 covers 14 residues. Germline V gene sequence: CDR1 SGHTA, CDR2 FQGTGA. The V and J ends lost 2 bases and 3 bases respectively, with 7 bases between them. In DNA, the CDR3 is TGTGCCAGCAGCTTAGTCCGGGACACCGGGGAGCTGTTTTTT. This sequence encodes CASSLVRDTGELFF.

The chain employs TRBV21-1 and TRBJ2-1; the table's D call, TRBD2, has no DNA check behind it. TRBV21-1 constitutes a pseudogene. The CDR3 is 16 amino acids. The CDR3 is CASGSRLAGLGNEQFF. DNA for the CDR3: TGTGCCAGCGGTTCGAGGCTAGCGGGATTAGGCAATGAGCAGTTCTTC.

V is TRBV4-1 and J is TRBJ1-6; D is uncertain. Germline CDR1 MGHRA, CDR2 YSYEKL. There are 14 residues in the CDR3. Trimming left V 0 bases short and J 9 bases short, with 9 bases between. CDR3 protein: CASSQEDGGSPLHF. CDR3 DNA sequence: TGCGCCAGCAGCCAAGAAGACGGCGGTTCACCCCTCCACTTT.

The chain carries TRBV10-3 and TRBJ2-7, with a tentative D call TRBD1 (5 bases). The CDR3 covers 14 residues. From germline, CDR1 is ENHRY and CDR2 SYGVKD. Trimming removed 3 bases at V and 0 bases at J, with 9 bases between. CDR3 sequence: CAISDRQGSYEQYF. The CDR3 DNA reads as TGTGCCATCAGTGATCGGCAGGGCTCCTACGAGCAGTACTTC.